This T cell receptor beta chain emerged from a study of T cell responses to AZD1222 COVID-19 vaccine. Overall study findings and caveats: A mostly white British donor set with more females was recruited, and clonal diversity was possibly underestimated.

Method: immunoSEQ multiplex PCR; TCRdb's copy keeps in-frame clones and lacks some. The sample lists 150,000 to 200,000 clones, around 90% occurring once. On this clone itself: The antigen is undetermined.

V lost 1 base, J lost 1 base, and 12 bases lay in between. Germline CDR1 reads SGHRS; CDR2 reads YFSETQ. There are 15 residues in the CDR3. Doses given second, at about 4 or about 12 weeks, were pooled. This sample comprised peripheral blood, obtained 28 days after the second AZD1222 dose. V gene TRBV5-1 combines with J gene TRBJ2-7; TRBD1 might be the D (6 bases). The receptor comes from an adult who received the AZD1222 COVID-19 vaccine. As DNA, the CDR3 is TGCGCCAGCAGCTTGTTCCCAGGGGCTTCCTACGAGCAGTACTTC. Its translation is CASSLFPGASYEQYF.